Here is one T cell receptor (beta chain) with its context. Its antigen is unknown. The sample comes from a study of monozygotic twins with inflammatory bowel disease. Study conclusions and caveats: IBD patients carried less diverse TCRbeta repertoires (inverse Simpson) than healthy co-twins. For IBD patients, clonotypes shared with others were fewer than for healthy twins, especially with disease activity.

CDR1 and CDR2 (germline): MDHEN, SYDVKM. The CDR3 loop spans 12 amino acids. Investigators made cDNA in eight separate reactions per sample. Template switching appended UMIs that held a 6-nucleotide sample barcode. TCRdb reprocessed the 5' RACE reads and stores each CDR3 protein as one record, lacking DNA. This sample's table reports approximately 300,000 distinct CDR3 sequences. The chain employs TRBV28 and TRBJ2-7; TCRdb returns TRBD1, unconfirmable since there is no DNA. Sequencing was done on a sample of blood. The sequence was collected from a human donor with ulcerative colitis or Crohn's disease, or a healthy co-twin of an affected twin (not recorded which). CDR3 loop: CASKTGYHEQYF. Filled out from reference TRBV28 and TRBJ2-7, the complete variable domain reads DVKVTQSSRYLVKRTGEKVFLECVQDMDHENMFWYRQDPGLGLRLIYFSYDVKMKEKGDIPEGYSVSREKKERFSLILESASTNQTSMYLCASKTGYHEQYFGPGTRLTVT.